Below are 21 T cell receptor beta chains sequenced from a single sample in a study of monozygotic twins with inflammatory bowel disease. From its re-call of the 5' RACE reads, TCRdb lists each CDR3 protein once, without DNA. The sample totals over 200,000 distinct CDR3 sequences. Sequenced input: blood. Source of these receptors: a human donor with ulcerative colitis or Crohn's disease, or a healthy co-twin of an affected twin (not recorded which).

The chain joins TRBV20-1 to TRBJ1-3; TCRdb reports TRBD1, a call that lacks DNA to check it against. CDR3 length: 15 amino acids. CDR1 and CDR2 from the germline V gene are DFQATT and SNEGSKA (reference sequence). CDR3 residues: CSARLPGAVGNTIYF.

V usage is TRBV7-2 and J usage is TRBJ2-7. This CDR3 is built from 13 residues. From germline, CDR1 is SGHTA and CDR2 FQGNSA. The CDR3: CASSLDGTYEQYF.

The chain recombines TRBV4-1 with TRBJ2-1; with no DNA, the TCRdb D assignment of TRBD2 cannot be verified. The CDR3 totals 17 residues. CDR1 and CDR2 from the germline V gene are MGHRA and YSYEKL. The CDR3 reads CASSQGMGTSIYNEQFF.

The chain is built from TRBV7-2 and TRBJ2-1; the TCRdb D gene call, TRBD1, has no DNA to confirm it. Germline lookup yields CDR1 SGHTA and CDR2 FQGNSA. This CDR3 region has 15 residues. CDR3 residues: CASSWTGATFGEQFF.

This chain links TRBV10-2 with TRBJ2-5; TCRdb's D gene call, TRBD1, goes unchecked for lack of DNA. CDR1 is WSHSY, CDR2 SAAADI, per germline. There are 14 residues in the CDR3. The CDR3 loop is CASSVRRGQETQYF.

The gene calls are TRBV15 and TRBJ2-7. Germline-derived CDR1 and CDR2 are LNHNV and YYDKDF (reference sequence). The CDR3 is 15 residues long. This CDR3 is CATRFKALRADEQYF.

V is TRBV5-1 and J is TRBJ1-2. This CDR3 contains 14 residues. The germline gives CDR1 SGHRS, CDR2 YFSETQ. CDR3 loop: CASSLDQPNYGYTF.

The CDR3 spells CSVEEMGSDTQYF. The V and J genes are TRBV29-1 and TRBJ2-3. The CDR3 loop spans 13 amino acids. CDR1 is SQVTM and CDR2 is ANQGSEA in the germline V gene.

This sequence joins TRBV20-1 and TRBJ1-1; without DNA, the TCRdb call of TRBD1 cannot be checked. The CDR3 is 13 residues long. Germline CDR1 and CDR2: DFQATT and SNEGSKA (reference sequence). CDR3 sequence: CSAIEGANTEAFF.

The chain carries TRBV7-9 and TRBJ1-1; TCRdb calls TRBD1, which cannot be checked without DNA. The germline CDR1 and CDR2 sequences are SEHNR and FQNEAQ (reference sequence). This CDR3 region has 13 residues. The CDR3 sequence: CASSEGTNTEAFF.

The rearrangement uses TRBV4-2 and TRBJ2-1; the TCRdb D gene call, TRBD2, has no DNA to confirm it. The CDR3 has 16 amino acids. Germline CDR1 reads LGHNA; CDR2 reads YNFKEQ. The chain's CDR3 is CASSHQLAGGNNEQFF.

The rearrangement links TRBV12-3 or TRBV12-4 to TRBJ1-1; TCRdb outputs TRBD1, but without DNA this stays unchecked. The length of the CDR3 is 14 residues. CDR3 protein: CASTPPAGLRLAFF.

V usage is TRBV6-2 or TRBV6-3 and J usage is TRBJ2-3; the TRBD1 assignment by TCRdb is unverifiable without DNA. CDR1 is MNHEY, CDR2 SVGEGT, per germline. The CDR3 has 15 amino acids. CDR3 sequence: CASSSTTGWADTQYF.

This chain connects TRBV5-1 to TRBJ2-1; TCRdb gives TRBD1 as the D gene, but with no DNA this cannot be confirmed. The CDR3 has 14 amino acids. The germline gives CDR1 SGHRS, CDR2 YFSETQ. The CDR3 reads CASSPNYRGRGQFF.

This chain connects TRBV6-1 to TRBJ1-4. This CDR3 spans 15 amino acids. The V gene's germline CDR1 is MNHNS and CDR2 SASEGT. The CDR3 protein is CASSERRGWNEKLFF.

This rearrangement joins TRBV7-9 to TRBJ2-1; the D call from TCRdb, TRBD1, cannot be confirmed without DNA. Germline assignment: CDR1 SEHNR and CDR2 FQNEAQ (reference sequence). This CDR3 has 16 residues. The CDR3 here is CASSLNRGSTYNEQFF.

The chain recombines TRBV7-9 with TRBJ2-1; TCRdb's D gene call, TRBD1, goes unchecked for lack of DNA. CDR1 is SEHNR, CDR2 FQNEAQ, per germline (reference sequence). The CDR3 has 13 amino acids. The CDR3 here is CASTPRGRTEQFF.

The V call is TRBV20-1, the J call TRBJ2-3; TCRdb calls TRBD2, which cannot be checked without DNA. The CDR3 consists of 15 residues. Germline CDR1 is DFQATT and CDR2 is SNEGSKA (reference sequence). The CDR3 is CSASGSGGPTDTQYF.

The rearrangement links TRBV20-1 to TRBJ1-1. This CDR3 spans 16 amino acids. Germline V lookup: CDR1 DFQATT, CDR2 SNEGSKA (reference sequence). CDR3 sequence: CSARDAGTYSNTEAFF.

V is TRBV5-1 and J is TRBJ1-2. Per germline, CDR1 SGHRS and CDR2 YFSETQ. CDR3 length equals 15 residues. The CDR3 loop is CASSLVPGINYGYTF.

The genes are TRBV20-1 and TRBJ1-5. Germline V gives CDR1 DFQATT, CDR2 SNEGSKA (reference sequence). This CDR3 is 13 amino acids long. The CDR3 sequence is CSAKGDMDQPQHF.